Listed below are T cell receptor beta chains from one sample, sequenced in a study of T cells in Graves' hyperthyroidism and ophthalmopathy. In TCRdb, the multiplex PCR reads were re-called with MiXCR into one record per CDR3 protein. The sample includes more than 300,000 distinct CDR3 sequences, about 18% of them seen just once. The sample was blood. These TCRs come from a woman in her thirties with Graves' hyperthyroidism that later progressed to Graves' ophthalmopathy. The CDR3 runs from the conserved cysteine through the conserved F or W. The order of the fields is CDR3 protein, clone size, V gene, J gene. A row's size may be missing; if present it is once, few, many or a size class.

CDR3 protein: CASSPDRPEGEAFF; clone size: many; V gene: TRBV28; J gene: TRBJ1-1
CDR3 protein: CASSRLPGQGMNTEAFF; clone size: few; V gene: TRBV4-1; J gene: TRBJ1-1
CDR3 protein: CSARDHQRKAYEQYF; clone size: -; V gene: TRBV20-1; J gene: TRBJ2-7
CDR3 protein: CASSLGTVTRGETQYF; clone size: -; V gene: TRBV5-1; J gene: TRBJ2-5
CDR3 protein: CASRWTGSNTEAFF; clone size: few; V gene: TRBV19; J gene: TRBJ1-1
CDR3 protein: CASSWTSATYEQYF; clone size: -; V gene: TRBV5-1; J gene: TRBJ2-7
CDR3 protein: CSVGDPDYGYTF; clone size: -; V gene: TRBV29-1; J gene: TRBJ1-2
CDR3 protein: CASSCDRGRCPQHF; clone size: many; V gene: TRBV5-6; J gene: TRBJ1-5
CDR3 protein: CASSYGWETQYF; clone size: many; V gene: TRBV6-2/TRBV6-3; J gene: TRBJ2-5
CDR3 protein: CASGEGGGRVYEQYF; clone size: many; V gene: TRBV12-3/TRBV12-4; J gene: TRBJ2-7
CDR3 protein: CASSQGPGTLETQYF; clone size: many; V gene: TRBV3-1; J gene: TRBJ2-5
CDR3 protein: CASSFHQTVYEQYF; clone size: -; V gene: TRBV7-2; J gene: TRBJ2-7
CDR3 protein: CASSPGQVNEQFF; clone size: many; V gene: TRBV18; J gene: TRBJ2-1
CDR3 protein: CASGGQPGNTIYF; clone size: many; V gene: TRBV11-2; J gene: TRBJ1-3
CDR3 protein: CASSLDLAGAGNTIYF; clone size: many; V gene: TRBV11-2; J gene: TRBJ1-3
CDR3 protein: CASSGPGANGYTF; clone size: few; V gene: TRBV2; J gene: TRBJ1-2
CDR3 protein: CASSLSGGGASYEQYF; clone size: many; V gene: TRBV28; J gene: TRBJ2-7
CDR3 protein: CAWSSRDGQPQHF; clone size: many; V gene: TRBV30; J gene: TRBJ1-5
CDR3 protein: CSVPWVTAQETQYF; clone size: many; V gene: TRBV29-1; J gene: TRBJ2-5
CDR3 protein: CASSLMDRGNTGELFF; clone size: many; V gene: TRBV28; J gene: TRBJ2-2
CDR3 protein: CASSPGHPNEQYF; clone size: -; V gene: TRBV19; J gene: TRBJ2-7
CDR3 protein: CTSSLGTAAGGAYNEQFF; clone size: few; V gene: TRBV7-2; J gene: TRBJ2-1
CDR3 protein: CATSRAGQPQHF; clone size: -; V gene: TRBV15; J gene: TRBJ1-5
CDR3 protein: CSVGNFNDEQFF; clone size: -; V gene: TRBV29-1; J gene: TRBJ2-1
CDR3 protein: CASSSSGDYNEQFF; clone size: many; V gene: TRBV28; J gene: TRBJ2-1
CDR3 protein: CAISEFPGQVDAEAFF; clone size: many; V gene: TRBV10-3; J gene: TRBJ1-1
CDR3 protein: CASSISRDNSPLHF; clone size: few; V gene: TRBV19; J gene: TRBJ1-6
CDR3 protein: CASSIDSGRDGNTIYF; clone size: few; V gene: TRBV19; J gene: TRBJ1-3
CDR3 protein: CASSERLGTDTQYF; clone size: -; V gene: TRBV6-1; J gene: TRBJ2-3